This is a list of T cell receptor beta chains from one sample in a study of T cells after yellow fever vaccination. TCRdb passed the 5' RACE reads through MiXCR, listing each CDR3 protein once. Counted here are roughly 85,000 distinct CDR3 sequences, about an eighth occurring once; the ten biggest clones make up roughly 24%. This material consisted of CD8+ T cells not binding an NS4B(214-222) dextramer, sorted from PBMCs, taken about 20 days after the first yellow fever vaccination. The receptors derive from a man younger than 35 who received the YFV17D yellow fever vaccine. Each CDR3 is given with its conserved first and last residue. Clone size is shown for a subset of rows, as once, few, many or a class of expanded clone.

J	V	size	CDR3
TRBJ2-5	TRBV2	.	CASSPGQGFGQETQYF
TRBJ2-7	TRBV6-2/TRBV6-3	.	CASSRQGWEQYF
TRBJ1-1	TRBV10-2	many	CASSDAGLTEAFF
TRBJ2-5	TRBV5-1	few	CASSVDDSHMLETQYF
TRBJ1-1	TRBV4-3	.	CASSQERVRTWRTEAFF
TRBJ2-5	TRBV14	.	CASSQETGSETQYF
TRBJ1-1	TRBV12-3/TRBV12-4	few	CASRPTGETEAFF
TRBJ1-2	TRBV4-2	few	CASSQDTGTSPYGYTF
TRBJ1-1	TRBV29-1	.	CSEMRGADTEAFF
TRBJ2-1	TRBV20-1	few	CSAVTPHGEQFF
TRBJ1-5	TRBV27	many	CASSSINGVGQPQHF
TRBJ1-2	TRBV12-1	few	CASSPRRGPGYTF
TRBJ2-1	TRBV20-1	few	CSAEGTDYNEQFF
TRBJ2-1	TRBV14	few	CASRPSSGASYNEQFF
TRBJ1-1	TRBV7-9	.	CASSPGPTEAFF
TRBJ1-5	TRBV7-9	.	CASSRASGPPLQPQHF
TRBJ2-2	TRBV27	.	CASSDMQGITGELFF
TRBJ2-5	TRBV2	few	CASRTLAGVQETQYF
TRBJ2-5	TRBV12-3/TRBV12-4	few	CASGSGTQYF